Listed below are T cell receptor beta chains from one sample, sequenced in a study of T cell responses to AZD1222 COVID-19 vaccine. Only in-frame clones appear in the TCRdb table, and some are missing; sequencing was by immunoSEQ multiplex PCR. Among some 84,000 clones listed, approximately 88% were seen once. Here the sequenced sample was peripheral blood, taken on day 0 of AZD1222 vaccination. The receptors were sampled from an adult in good health. CDR3s include the opening cysteine and the closing phenylalanine or tryptophan. The D gene is left open where the match is weak. Clone size is shown for a subset of rows, as once, few, many or a class of expanded clone.

D gene	V gene	J gene	clone size	CDR3 DNA	CDR3 protein
.	TRBV19	TRBJ2-1	once	TGTGCCAGTAGTATTAAGGGTTCACAGTACAATGAGCAGTTCTTC	CASSIKGSQYNEQFF
.	TRBV5-1	TRBJ2-7	once	TGCGCCAGCAGCTTGGGCAGGCTGGGGGAGCAGTACTTC	CASSLGRLGEQYF
.	TRBV7-2	TRBJ2-7	.	TGTGCCAGCAGCCACAACCCCCCGGGCACTCCCTACGAGCAGTACTTC	CASSHNPPGTPYEQYF
.	TRBV25-1	TRBJ1-1	few	TGTGCCAGCAGTGAATGGGGTACAGATTCAAACACTGAAGCTTTCTTT	CASSEWGTDSNTEAFF
.	TRBV19	TRBJ1-4	.	TGTGCCAGTAAGGACTGGACAGCCCTTAATGAAAAACTGTTTTTT	CASKDWTALNEKLFF
.	TRBV4-2	TRBJ1-2	.	TGTGCCAGCAGCTACAGGGAGTTGTACTATGGCTACACCTTC	CASSYRELYYGYTF
.	TRBV6-6	TRBJ1-2	.	TGTGCCAGCAGTTACGGGGGGGGGCAGTGGAACTATGGCTACACCTTC	CASSYGGGQWNYGYTF
TRBD1	TRBV5-6	TRBJ2-7	.	TGTGCCAGCAGCTTGCCTGACAGGGGCGAGCAGTACTTC	CASSLPDRGEQYF
.	TRBV5-1	TRBJ2-1	.	TGCGCCAGCAGCATAGGACAGACCAACAATGAGCAGTTCTTC	CASSIGQTNNEQFF
.	TRBV30	TRBJ1-5	.	TGTGCCTGGAGTAGGGACACCAATCAGCCCCAGCATTTT	CAWSRDTNQPQHF
.	TRBV3-1/TRBV3-2	TRBJ2-1	.	TGTGCCAGCAGCCAAAATGCAGCGGCCACCGAGGAGCAGTTCTTC	CASSQNAAATEEQFF